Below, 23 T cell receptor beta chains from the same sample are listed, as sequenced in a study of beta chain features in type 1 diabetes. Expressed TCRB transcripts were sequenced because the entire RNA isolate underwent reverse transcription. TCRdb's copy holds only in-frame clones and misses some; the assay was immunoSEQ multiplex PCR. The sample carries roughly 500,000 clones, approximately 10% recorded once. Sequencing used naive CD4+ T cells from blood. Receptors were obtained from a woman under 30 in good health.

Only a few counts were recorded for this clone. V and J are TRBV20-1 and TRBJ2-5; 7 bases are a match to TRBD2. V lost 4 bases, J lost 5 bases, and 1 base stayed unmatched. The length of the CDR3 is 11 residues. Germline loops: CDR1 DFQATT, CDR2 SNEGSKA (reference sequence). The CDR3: CSANGGETQYF. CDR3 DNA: TGCAGTGCTAACGGGGGGGAGACCCAGTACTTC.

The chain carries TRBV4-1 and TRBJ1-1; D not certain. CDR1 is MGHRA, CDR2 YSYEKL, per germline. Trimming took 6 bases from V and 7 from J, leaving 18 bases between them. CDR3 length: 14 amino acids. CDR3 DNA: TGCGCCAGCAGTGACCCTACCCGGGGAATTGAAGCTTTCTTT. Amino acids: CASSDPTRGIEAFF.

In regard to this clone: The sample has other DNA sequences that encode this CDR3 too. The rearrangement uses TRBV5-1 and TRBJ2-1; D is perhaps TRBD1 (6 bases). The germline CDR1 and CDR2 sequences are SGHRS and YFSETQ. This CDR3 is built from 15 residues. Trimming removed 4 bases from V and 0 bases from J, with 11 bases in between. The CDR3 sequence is CASSRGQSSYNEQFF. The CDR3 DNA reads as TGCGCCAGCAGCCGGGGACAAAGCTCCTACAATGAGCAGTTCTTC.

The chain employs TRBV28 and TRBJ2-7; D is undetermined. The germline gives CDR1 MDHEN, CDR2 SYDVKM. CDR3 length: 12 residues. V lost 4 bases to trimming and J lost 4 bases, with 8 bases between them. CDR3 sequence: CASSSPTYEQYF. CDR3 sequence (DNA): TGTGCCAGCAGTTCTCCTACTTACGAGCAGTACTTC.

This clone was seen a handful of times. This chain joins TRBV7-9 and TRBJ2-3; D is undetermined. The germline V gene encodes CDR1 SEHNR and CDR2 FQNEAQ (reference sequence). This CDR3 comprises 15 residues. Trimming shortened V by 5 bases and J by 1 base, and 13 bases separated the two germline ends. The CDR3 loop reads CASSPSEYRTDTQYF. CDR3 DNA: TGTGCCAGCAGCCCTTCAGAGTACCGCACAGATACGCAGTATTTT. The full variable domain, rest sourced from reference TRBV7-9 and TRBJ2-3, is DTGVSQNPRHKITKRGQNVTFRCDPISEHNRLYWYRQTLGQGPEFLTYFQNEAQLEKSRLLSDRFSAERPKGSFSTLEIQRTEQGDSAMYLCASSPSEYRTDTQYFGPGTRLTVL.

As DNA, the CDR3 is TGCGCCAGCAGACTCGCAGGGGAGGCAGATACGCAGTATTTT. Protein sequence: CASRLAGEADTQYF. The chain carries TRBV5-1 and TRBJ2-3; D is perhaps TRBD1 or TRBD2 (6 bases each). The CDR3 covers 14 residues. Trimming cost V 5 bases and J 4 bases, with 14 bases left between them. CDR1 is SGHRS, CDR2 YFSETQ, per germline. Drawing the rest from reference TRBV5-1 and TRBJ2-3, the complete variable domain is KAGVTQTPRYLIKTRGQQVTLSCSPISGHRSVSWYQQTPGQGLQFLFEYFSETQRNKGNFPGRFSGRQFSNSRSEMNVSTLELGDSALYLCASRLAGEADTQYFGPGTRLTVL.

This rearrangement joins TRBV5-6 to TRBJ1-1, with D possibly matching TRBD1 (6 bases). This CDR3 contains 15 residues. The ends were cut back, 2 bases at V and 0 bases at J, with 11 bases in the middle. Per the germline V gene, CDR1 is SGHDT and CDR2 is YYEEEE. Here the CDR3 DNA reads TGTGCCAGCAGCTTACCCGGGACACTGAACACTGAAGCTTTCTTT. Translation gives CASSLPGTLNTEAFF.

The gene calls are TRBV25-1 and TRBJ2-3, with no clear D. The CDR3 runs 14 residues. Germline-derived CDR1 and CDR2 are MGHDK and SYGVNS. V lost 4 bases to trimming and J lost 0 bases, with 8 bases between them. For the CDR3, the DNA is TGTGCCAGCAGTGGTCTGGGGAGCACAGATACGCAGTATTTT. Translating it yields CASSGLGSTDTQYF. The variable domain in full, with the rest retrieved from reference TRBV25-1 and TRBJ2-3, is EADIYQTPRYLVIGTGKKITLECSQTMGHDKMYWYQQDPGMELHLIHYSYGVNSTEKGDLSSESTVSRIRTEHFPLTLESARPSHTSQYLCASSGLGSTDTQYFGPGTRLTVL.

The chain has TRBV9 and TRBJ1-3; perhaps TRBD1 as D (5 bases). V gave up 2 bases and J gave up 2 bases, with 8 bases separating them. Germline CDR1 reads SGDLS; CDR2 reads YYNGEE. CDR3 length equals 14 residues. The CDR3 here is CASSVKGAGNTIYF. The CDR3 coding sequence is TGTGCCAGCAGCGTGAAAGGGGCTGGAAACACCATATATTTT.

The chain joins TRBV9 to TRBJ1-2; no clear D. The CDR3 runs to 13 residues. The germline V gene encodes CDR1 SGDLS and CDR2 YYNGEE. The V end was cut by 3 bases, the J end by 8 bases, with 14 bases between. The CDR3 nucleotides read TGTGCCAGCAGCGCCGGTTGGGGATACGGCTACACCTTC. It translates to CASSAGWGYGYTF.

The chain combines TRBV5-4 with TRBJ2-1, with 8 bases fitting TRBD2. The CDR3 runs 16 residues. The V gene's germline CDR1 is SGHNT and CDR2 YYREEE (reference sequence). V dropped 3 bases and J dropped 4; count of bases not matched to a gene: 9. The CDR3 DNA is TGTGCCAGCAGCTATAGGACCGGGACTAGTTACAATGAGCAGTTCTTC. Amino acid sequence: CASSYRTGTSYNEQFF. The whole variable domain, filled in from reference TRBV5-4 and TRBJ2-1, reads ETGVTQSPTHLIKTRGQQVTLRCSSQSGHNTVSWYQQALGQGPQFIFQYYREEENGRGNFPPRFSGLQFPNYSSELNVNALELDDSALYLCASSYRTGTSYNEQFFGPGTRLTVL.

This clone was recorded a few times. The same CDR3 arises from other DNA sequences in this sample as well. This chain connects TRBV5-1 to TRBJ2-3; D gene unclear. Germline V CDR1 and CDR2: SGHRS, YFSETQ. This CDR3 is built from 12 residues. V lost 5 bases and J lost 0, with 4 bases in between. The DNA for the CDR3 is TGCGCCAGCAGTTCTAGCACAGATACGCAGTATTTT. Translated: CASSSSTDTQYF.

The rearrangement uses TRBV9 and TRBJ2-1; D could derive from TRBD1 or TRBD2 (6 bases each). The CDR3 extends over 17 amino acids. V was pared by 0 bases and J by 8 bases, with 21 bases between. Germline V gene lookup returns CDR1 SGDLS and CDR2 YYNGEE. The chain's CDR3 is CASSVGAEGVQRDEQFF. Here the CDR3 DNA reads TGTGCCAGCAGCGTAGGGGCCGAGGGGGTTCAGCGGGATGAGCAGTTCTTC.

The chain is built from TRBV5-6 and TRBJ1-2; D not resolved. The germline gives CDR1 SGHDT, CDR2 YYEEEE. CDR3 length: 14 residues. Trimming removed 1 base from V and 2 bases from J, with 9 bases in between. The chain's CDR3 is CASSLTASNYGYTF. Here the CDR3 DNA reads TGTGCCAGCAGCTTGACTGCCAGCAACTATGGCTACACCTTC.

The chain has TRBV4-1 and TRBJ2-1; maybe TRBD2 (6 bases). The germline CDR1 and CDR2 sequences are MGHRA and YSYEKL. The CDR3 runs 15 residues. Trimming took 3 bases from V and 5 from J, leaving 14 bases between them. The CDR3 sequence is CASSQTGTGNNEQFF. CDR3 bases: TGCGCCAGCAGCCAGACCGGGACTGGGAACAATGAGCAGTTCTTC.

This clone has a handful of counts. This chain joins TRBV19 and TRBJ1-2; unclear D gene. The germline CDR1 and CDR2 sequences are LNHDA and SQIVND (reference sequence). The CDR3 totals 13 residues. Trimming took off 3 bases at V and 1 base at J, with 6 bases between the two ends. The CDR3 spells CASSIRLNYGYTF. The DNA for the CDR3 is TGTGCCAGTAGTATCCGGCTTAACTATGGCTACACCTTC.

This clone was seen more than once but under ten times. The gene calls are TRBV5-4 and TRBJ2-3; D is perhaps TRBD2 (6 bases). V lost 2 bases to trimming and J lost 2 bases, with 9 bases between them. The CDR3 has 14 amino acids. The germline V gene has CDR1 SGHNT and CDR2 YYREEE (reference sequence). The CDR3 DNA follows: TGTGCCAGCAGCTTTAGCGGTGCCACAGATACGCAGTATTTT. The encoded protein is CASSFSGATDTQYF.

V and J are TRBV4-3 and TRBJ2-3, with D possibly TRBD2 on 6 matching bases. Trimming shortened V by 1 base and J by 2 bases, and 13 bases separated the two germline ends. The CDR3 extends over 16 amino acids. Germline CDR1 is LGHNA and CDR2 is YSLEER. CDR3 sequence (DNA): TGCGCCAGCAGCCAAGTAACGGGAGTCGTCACAGATACGCAGTATTTT. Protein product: CASSQVTGVVTDTQYF.

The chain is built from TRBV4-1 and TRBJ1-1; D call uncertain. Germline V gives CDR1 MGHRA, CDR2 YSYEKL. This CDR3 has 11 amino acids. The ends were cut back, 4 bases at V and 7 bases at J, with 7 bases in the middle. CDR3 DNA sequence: TGCGCCAGCAGCCGAAACCGTGAAGCTTTCTTT. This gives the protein CASSRNREAFF.

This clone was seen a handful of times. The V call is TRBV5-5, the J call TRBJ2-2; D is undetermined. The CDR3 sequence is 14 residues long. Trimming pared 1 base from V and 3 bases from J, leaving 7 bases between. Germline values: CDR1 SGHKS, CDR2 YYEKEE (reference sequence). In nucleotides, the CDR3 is TGTGCCAGCAGCTTGTATCCCGACACCGGGGAGCTGTTTTTT. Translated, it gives CASSLYPDTGELFF. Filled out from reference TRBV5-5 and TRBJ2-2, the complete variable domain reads DAGVTQSPTHLIKTRGQQVTLRCSPISGHKSVSWYQQVLGQGPQFIFQYYEKEERGRGNFPDRFSARQFPNYSSELNVNALLLGDSALYLCASSLYPDTGELFFGEGSRLTVL.

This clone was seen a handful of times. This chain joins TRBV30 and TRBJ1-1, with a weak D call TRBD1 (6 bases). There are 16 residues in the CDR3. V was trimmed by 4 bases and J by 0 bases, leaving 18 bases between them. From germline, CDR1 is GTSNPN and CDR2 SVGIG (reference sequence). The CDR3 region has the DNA TGTGCCTGGAAGGGCACAGGGAGCTTGATGAACACTGAAGCTTTCTTT. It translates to CAWKGTGSLMNTEAFF. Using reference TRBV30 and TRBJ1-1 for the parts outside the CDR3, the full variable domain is SQTIHQWPATLVQPVGSPLSLECTVEGTSNPNLYWYRQAAGRGLQLLFYSVGIGQISSEVPQNLSASRPQDRQFILSSKKLLLSDSGFYLCAWKGTGSLMNTEAFFGQGTRLTVV.

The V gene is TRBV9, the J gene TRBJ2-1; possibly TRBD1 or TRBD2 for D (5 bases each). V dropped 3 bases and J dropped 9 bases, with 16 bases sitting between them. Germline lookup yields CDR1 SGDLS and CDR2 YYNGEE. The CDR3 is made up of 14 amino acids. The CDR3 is CASSAPGPRREQFF. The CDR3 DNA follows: TGTGCCAGCAGCGCACCGGGGCCAAGGCGTGAGCAGTTCTTC.

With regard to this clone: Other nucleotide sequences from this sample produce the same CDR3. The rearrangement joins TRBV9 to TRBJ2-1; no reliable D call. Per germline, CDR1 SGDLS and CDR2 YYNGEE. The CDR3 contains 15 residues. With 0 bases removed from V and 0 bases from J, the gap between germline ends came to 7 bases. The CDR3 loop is CASSVAPSSYNEQFF. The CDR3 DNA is TGTGCCAGCAGCGTAGCTCCCAGCTCCTACAATGAGCAGTTCTTC.